The rows below give T cell receptor beta chains drawn from one sample of a study of tumor and adjacent non-tumor tissue in lung cancer. TCRdb reprocessed the multiplex PCR reads with MiXCR, giving one entry per CDR3 protein. The sample holds 90,000 to 110,000 distinct CDR3 sequences, roughly two thirds seen once. The sample taken for sequencing was distant non-tumor lung tissue. These receptor sequences come from a man between 60 and 75 years old with non-small cell lung cancer. Each CDR3 is given with its conserved first and last residue.

j_call: TRBJ2-3
v_call: TRBV10-2
cdr3_length: 14
cdr3_aa: CASWVVGFTDTQYF

j_call: TRBJ2-3
v_call: TRBV11-2
cdr3_length: 16
cdr3_aa: CARSLDGRGDADMQYF

j_call: TRBJ1-1
v_call: TRBV12-3/TRBV12-4
cdr3_length: 14
cdr3_aa: CAIIPQVTNTEAFF

j_call: TRBJ1-2
v_call: TRBV7-9
cdr3_length: 17
cdr3_aa: CASSPGGAAGSLYGYTF

j_call: TRBJ1-1
v_call: TRBV29-1
cdr3_length: 12
cdr3_aa: CSVEDSLTEALF

j_call: TRBJ2-4
v_call: TRBV20-1
cdr3_length: 15
cdr3_aa: CSAIGGRLAKNIQHF

j_call: TRBJ2-1
v_call: TRBV25-1
cdr3_length: 15
cdr3_aa: CASRPPGPIVGEQFF

j_call: TRBJ1-6
v_call: TRBV12-3/TRBV12-4
cdr3_length: 16
cdr3_aa: CASSLGPTGGGSPLHF

j_call: TRBJ2-3
v_call: TRBV11-3
cdr3_length: 12
cdr3_aa: CASCSSRDTRYF

j_call: TRBJ2-1
v_call: TRBV6-5
cdr3_length: 18
cdr3_aa: CASSYSRPLRGFNNEQFF

j_call: TRBJ2-5
v_call: TRBV4-2
cdr3_length: 15
cdr3_aa: CTSSQANQVQETQYF

j_call: TRBJ2-3
v_call: TRBV5-4
cdr3_length: 14
cdr3_aa: CASSIDRGADTQYF

j_call: TRBJ2-6
v_call: TRBV4-1
cdr3_length: 18
cdr3_aa: CASSQGQRCISGANVLTF

j_call: TRBJ1-2
v_call: TRBV2
cdr3_length: 12
cdr3_aa: CASSLTGDGYTF

j_call: TRBJ2-3
v_call: TRBV6-5
cdr3_length: 16
cdr3_aa: CASSYSSERYTDTQYF

j_call: TRBJ1-5
v_call: TRBV5-1
cdr3_length: 15
cdr3_aa: CASSRNGGPNQPQHF

j_call: TRBJ1-3
v_call: TRBV9
cdr3_length: 17
cdr3_aa: CASSADRVFHLGNTIYF

j_call: TRBJ1-3
v_call: TRBV10-2
cdr3_length: 16
cdr3_aa: CASSEYQTVAGNTIHF

j_call: TRBJ2-1
v_call: TRBV11-2
cdr3_length: 14
cdr3_aa: CASSSRQGANEQFF

j_call: TRBJ1-2
v_call: TRBV6-2/TRBV6-3
cdr3_length: 16
cdr3_aa: CASSYFRARENYGYTF

j_call: TRBJ1-4
v_call: TRBV5-1
cdr3_length: 14
cdr3_aa: CASSLSSHGEKLFF

j_call: TRBJ2-5
v_call: TRBV20-1
cdr3_length: 16
cdr3_aa: CSASEPSGRLGETQYF

j_call: TRBJ1-2
v_call: TRBV5-1
cdr3_length: 16
cdr3_aa: CARSLAGEQSLYGYTF

j_call: TRBJ2-7
v_call: TRBV11-1
cdr3_length: 15
cdr3_aa: CASSTTGHGRYERYF

j_call: TRBJ2-3
v_call: TRBV30
cdr3_length: 14
cdr3_aa: CAWSVRTNEDTQYF

j_call: TRBJ2-3
v_call: TRBV5-1
cdr3_length: 14
cdr3_aa: CASSLVGLPDTPYF

j_call: TRBJ1-1
v_call: TRBV6-5
cdr3_length: 13
cdr3_aa: CASSYSTGIEAFF

j_call: TRBJ2-2
v_call: TRBV28
cdr3_length: 15
cdr3_aa: CASSPSYDSPVELFF

j_call: TRBJ2-3
v_call: TRBV20-1
cdr3_length: 16
cdr3_aa: CSARTGTSGGSDTQYF

j_call: TRBJ2-2
v_call: TRBV12-3/TRBV12-4
cdr3_length: 17
cdr3_aa: CASSLAGSRGRTGELFF

j_call: TRBJ1-1
v_call: TRBV10-3
cdr3_length: 15
cdr3_aa: CAISEARQLNTEAFF

j_call: TRBJ1-6
v_call: TRBV7-9
cdr3_length: 13
cdr3_aa: CASSGQVFSPLHF

j_call: TRBJ2-1
v_call: TRBV6-1
cdr3_length: 13
cdr3_aa: CASSGVSYNEQFF

j_call: TRBJ1-2
v_call: TRBV4-2
cdr3_length: 15
cdr3_aa: CASSQDAGTNYGYTF

j_call: TRBJ1-1
v_call: TRBV11-1
cdr3_length: 15
cdr3_aa: CASILRWRSGTEAFF